These 14 T cell receptor beta chains were sequenced from one sample in a study of cytomegalovirus exposure and HLA in healthy donors. In the PCR, 60 Vbeta and 13 Jbeta primers were used. Data came from immunoSEQ multiplex PCR; TCRdb stores just in-frame clones and leaves some out. Recorded for this sample: 130,000 to 150,000 clones. The sequencing sample was made of PBMCs. The receptors derive from a man aged 35-49 years in good health and CMV-seronegative.

This sequence joins TRBV7-2 and TRBJ2-7; no definite D call. Germline CDR1 and CDR2: SGHTA and FQGNSA. The CDR3 is 13 residues long. Trimming left V 2 bases short and J 0 bases short, with 5 bases between. The chain's CDR3 is CASSLMSSYEQYF. For the CDR3, the DNA is TGTGCCAGCAGCTTAATGAGCTCCTACGAGCAGTACTTC. Drawing the rest from reference TRBV7-2 and TRBJ2-7, the complete variable domain is GAGVSQSPSNKVTEKGKDVELRCDPISGHTALYWYRQSLGQGLEFLIYFQGNSAPDKSGLPSDRFSAERTGGSVSTLTIQRTQQEDSAVYLCASSLMSSYEQYFGPGTRLTVT.

This chain links TRBV1 with TRBJ2-5; TRBD1 reflects the table's D call only, with no check against the DNA. The J call may be mistaken, given a closer DNA end match to TRBJ2-7. TRBV1 is listed as a pseudogene. The CDR3 extends over 17 amino acids. CDR3 DNA: TGCACCAGCAGCGGTCGGTACAGGGAGCGCACCTCCTACGAGCAGTACTTC. Protein: CTSSGRYRERTSYEQYF.

CDR3 loop: CARGRDFESYEQYF. The CDR3 DNA sequence: TGTGCCAGAGGAAGGGACTTTGAGTCCTACGAGCAGTACTTC. The rearrangement joins TRBV27 to TRBJ2-7; perhaps TRBD2 as D (6 bases). From germline, CDR1 is MNHEY and CDR2 SMNVEV (reference sequence). V was cut by 9 bases and J by 1 base, with 16 bases left in between. The CDR3 has 14 residues.

The V and J genes are TRBV18 and TRBJ1-5; TRBD1 might be the D (6 bases). Germline V gene sequence: CDR1 KGHSH, CDR2 LQKENI. CDR3 length: 15 residues. V was shortened by 4 bases and J by 4 bases, with 14 bases between the two germline ends. CDR3 loop: CASSLTGTMNQPQHF. The CDR3 DNA sequence: TGTGCCAGCTCACTTACCGGGACAATGAATCAGCCCCAGCATTTT.

The V call is TRBV7-2, the J call TRBJ2-2; D is perhaps TRBD1 (6 bases). The CDR3 sequence is 17 residues long. Germline CDR1 reads SGHTA; CDR2 reads FQGNSA. With 1 base removed from V and 6 bases from J, the gap between germline ends came to 18 bases. For the CDR3, the DNA is TGTGCCAGCAGCTTAGACCTATTACAGGGCGGCGCCGGGGAGCTGTTTTTT. Translating it yields CASSLDLLQGGAGELFF.

This chain links TRBV5-5 with TRBJ1-1; weak D call: TRBD1 (5 bases). The germline gives CDR1 SGHKS, CDR2 YYEKEE (reference sequence). Trimming shortened V by 3 bases and J by 4 bases, and 10 bases separated the two germline ends. The CDR3 runs 13 residues. CDR3 nucleotide sequence: TGTGCCAGCAGCTCCGACAGCGTCACTGAAGCTTTCTTT. Amino acid sequence: CASSSDSVTEAFF.

This rearrangement joins TRBV18 to TRBJ1-1, with D perhaps TRBD1 (5 bases). The CDR3 is 13 amino acids. In germline, CDR1 is KGHSH, CDR2 LQKENI. Trimming shortened V by 8 bases and J by 1 base, and 11 bases separated the two germline ends. The DNA for the CDR3 is TGTGCCAGCACCCAGGGTACGAACACTGAAGCTTTCTTT. It specifies CASTQGTNTEAFF.

The chain recombines TRBV18 with TRBJ2-3; 12 bases line up with TRBD1. CDR3 length: 17 amino acids. The V and J ends lost 5 bases and 9 bases, in that order; junction bases with no gene match: 15. Per germline, CDR1 KGHSH and CDR2 LQKENI. The CDR3 DNA reads TGTGCCAGCTCAGCCCTTACCGGGACAGGGGGCGTAGACACGCAGTATTTT. This gives the protein CASSALTGTGGVDTQYF.

The rearrangement links TRBV19 to TRBJ2-5; 9 bases agree with TRBD1. Per germline, CDR1 LNHDA and CDR2 SQIVND (reference sequence). This CDR3 contains 13 residues. The junction had 3 bases not matched to a gene; V was cut back by 5 bases and J by 5 bases. The CDR3 DNA is TGTGCCAGTAGTGTGACAGGGGGGGAGACCCAGTACTTC. It translates to CASSVTGGETQYF.

The CDR3 nucleotides are TGTGCCAGCAGCTATCCACCGGCGACAGGGGGAGGCTACACCTTC. Translation: CASSYPPATGGGYTF. This chain joins TRBV28 and TRBJ1-2; 9 nucleotides line up with TRBD1. Trimming took 6 bases from V and 8 from J; bases not matched to a gene: 13. This CDR3 is built from 15 residues. Looked up from germline, CDR1 is MDHEN and CDR2 is SYDVKM.

The V gene is TRBV11-3, the J gene TRBJ2-7; tentatively, D is TRBD1 (6 bases). The V and J ends lost 1 base and 0 bases respectively, with 13 bases between them. This CDR3 has 16 residues. The germline V gene has CDR1 SGHNT and CDR2 YENEEA. The CDR3 DNA follows: TGTGCCAGCAGCTTAGTTGTGCCCAGGGGCTCCTACGAGCAGTACTTC. It encodes CASSLVVPRGSYEQYF.

V usage is TRBV4-2 and J usage is TRBJ1-1; D is unclear. The germline CDR1 and CDR2 sequences are LGHNA and YNFKEQ. V shed 0 bases and J shed 4 bases, with 12 bases lying between them. The CDR3 spans 15 residues. The CDR3: CASSQDLARATEAFF. In DNA, the CDR3 is TGTGCCAGCAGCCAAGATTTGGCGAGGGCCACTGAAGCTTTCTTT.

The chain carries TRBV5-6 and TRBJ2-1, with TRBD2 identical over 9 bases. CDR1 and CDR2 from the germline V gene are SGHDT and YYEEEE. This CDR3 is 17 amino acids long. V was clipped by 1 base and J by 2 bases; unmatched bases: 7. In nucleotides, the CDR3 is TGTGCCAGCAGCTTGTTTAGTAGCGGGGGTGCCTACAATGAGCAGTTCTTC. It is translated as CASSLFSSGGAYNEQFF.

The V call is TRBV29-1, the J call TRBJ1-1; 8 bases align to TRBD1. Losses at the gene ends were 4 bases for V and 6 bases for J; bases not matched to a gene: 4. Germline-derived CDR1 and CDR2 are SQVTM and ANQGSEA. The CDR3 loop spans 12 amino acids. The CDR3, as DNA: TGCAGCGTTGGGACAGGGTTCGCTGAAGCTTTCTTT. This translates into CSVGTGFAEAFF.